One and the same sample provided the 7 T cell receptor beta chains below, sequenced in a study of T cells in Graves' hyperthyroidism and ophthalmopathy. From RNA transcripts, TCR beta CDR3 regions were amplified. Initially, a first-round RT-PCR of the TCR CDR3 employed the HTBI primer set. TCRdb reprocessed the multiplex PCR reads with MiXCR, giving one entry per CDR3 protein. The repertoire holds 600,000 to 900,000 distinct CDR3 sequences, with less than 20% as singletons. Sequencing was carried out using blood. These receptors were obtained from a man younger than 30 with Graves' hyperthyroidism.

This clonotype was counted at least ten times. The chain couples TRBV2 to TRBJ1-1, with D unclear. The V gene's germline CDR1 is SNHLY and CDR2 FYNNEI. The V gene lost 6 bases and the J gene lost 4 bases, with 12 bases spanning the gap. The CDR3 is 13 residues long. CDR3 bases: TGTGCCAGCAGGGCTTCGGCGGCCACTGAAGCTTTCTTT. Its protein product is CASRASAATEAFF.

Turning to this clonotype: This clone may be a read error of a much larger clone one base away. The chain carries TRBV9 and TRBJ1-1; D remains ambiguous. There are 14 residues in the CDR3. Germline V gives CDR1 SGDLS, CDR2 YYNGEE. The V gene lost 0 bases and the J gene lost 1 base, with 7 bases spanning the gap. CDR3 DNA sequence: TGTGCCAGCAGCGTAGGGGCGCAGAACACTGAAGCTTTCTTT. Translation gives CASSVGAQNTEAFF.

There are a few counts of this clonotype. V is TRBV28 and J is TRBJ2-7; D is possibly TRBD2 (6 bases). Germline V gives CDR1 MDHEN, CDR2 SYDVKM. CDR3 length: 14 amino acids. Between the trimmed V and J ends, which lost 7 bases and 4 bases, there was a span of 17 bases. CDR3 in DNA: TGTGCCAGCATCGCGGGAAACAAGTTTTACGAGCAGTACTTC. This codes for CASIAGNKFYEQYF.

This chain joins TRBV30 and TRBJ2-1; D is perhaps TRBD2 (7 bases). The V end lost 3 bases, the J end lost 8 bases, and 17 bases lay between the germline ends. CDR3 length: 14 residues. CDR1 is GTSNPN and CDR2 is SVGIG in the germline V gene (reference sequence). The CDR3, as DNA: TGTGCCTGGAGCCAAGGGGGGGTGGGTTATGAGCAGTTCTTC. This sequence encodes CAWSQGGVGYEQFF.

Notes on this clonotype: It may be a read error: a sequence one base away is much more abundant. This rearrangement joins TRBV7-9 to TRBJ2-7; maybe TRBD2 (7 bases). Germline V gene data show CDR1 as SEHNR and CDR2 as FQNEAQ (reference sequence). This CDR3 spans 13 amino acids. As DNA, the CDR3 is TGTGCCAGCAGCGCCAACAGGGACTACGAGCAGCACTTC. Encoded protein: CASSANRDYEQHF. Looking up the rest from reference TRBV7-9 and TRBJ2-7 gives the full variable domain: DTGVSQNPRHKITKRGQNVTFRCDPISEHNRLYWYRQTLGQGPEFLTYFQNEAQLEKSRLLSDRFSAERPKGSFSTLEIQRTEQGDSAMYLCASSANRDYEQHFGPGTRLTVT.

This clonotype was detected many times. The V gene is TRBV28, the J gene TRBJ2-5; D might be TRBD2 (6 bases). V shed 10 bases and J shed 5 bases, with 14 bases lying between them. The germline CDR1 and CDR2 sequences are MDHEN and SYDVKM. The CDR3 extends over 12 amino acids. In DNA form, the CDR3 reads TGTGCCACCCTCGGGAGATATGAGACCCAGTACTTC. It specifies CATLGRYETQYF. The full variable domain, in which reference TRBV28 and TRBJ2-5 provide the parts outside the CDR3, is DVKVTQSSRYLVKRTGEKVFLECVQDMDHENMFWYRQDPGLGLRLIYFSYDVKMKEKGDIPEGYSVSREKKERFSLILESASTNQTSMYLCATLGRYETQYFGPGTRLLVL.

This clonotype was seen at least ten times. This chain joins TRBV30 and TRBJ2-7; 9 bases fit TRBD1. J lost 3 bases, V lost 4 bases, and 4 bases had no gene match. From germline, CDR1 is GTSNPN and CDR2 SVGIG (reference sequence). The CDR3 contains 13 residues. The CDR3 loop reads CAWMLGQGYEQYF. The CDR3 DNA is TGTGCCTGGATGCTGGGACAGGGCTACGAGCAGTACTTC. The variable domain in full, completed from reference TRBV30 and TRBJ2-7, reads SQTIHQWPATLVQPVGSPLSLECTVEGTSNPNLYWYRQAAGRGLQLLFYSVGIGQISSEVPQNLSASRPQDRQFILSSKKLLLSDSGFYLCAWMLGQGYEQYFGPGTRLTVT.